A single sample is the source of the 15 T cell receptor beta chains below, sequenced in a study of identical twins (dated by TCRdb to 2015 to 2016). Libraries were prepared through 5' RACE. TCRdb names Illumina HiSeq 2000 as the instrument used. TCRdb ran its own pipeline on the public reads, namely fastp trimming at Q25 and MiXCR clone calling, and kept in-frame beta chains. Identical CDR3 protein sequences are pooled into one entry, listed with their most common genes and DNA. The sample has approximately 490,000 distinct CDR3 sequences on record, around 20% of them singletons. Jointly, the top ten make up more than 0.4% of the sample. Separately, the same data were catalogued under a study of yellow fever vaccine responses in identical twins.

The material sequenced was CD4+ T cells sorted from blood. The receptors originated from a woman aged 18-35 years in good health.

This clonotype was counted many times. The chain links TRBV24-1 to TRBJ2-3; possibly TRBD2 for D (5 bases). The CDR3 has 13 residues. V lost 12 bases, J lost 5 bases, and 17 bases lay in between. CDR1 and CDR2 (germline): KGHDR, SFDVKD. DNA of the CDR3: TGTGCCCCGACGGAGGAGAGAGGAGATACGCAGTATTTT. This encodes CAPTEERGDTQYF.

This clonotype has only a few counts. The chain recombines TRBV2 with TRBJ2-7; maybe TRBD1 (6 bases). CDR3 length: 13 residues. CDR1 SNHLY and CDR2 FYNNEI come from the germline V gene. The V end lost 6 bases, the J end lost 5 bases, and 14 bases lay between the germline ends. CDR3 DNA sequence: TGTGCCAGCAGGAAAACAGGGATCGACGAGCAGTACGTC. Its translation: CASRKTGIDEQYV.

In this sample, this clonotype turned up many times. The rearrangement links TRBV29-1 to TRBJ2-1; 9 bases are a match to TRBD2. The CDR3 contains 14 residues. Germline V lookup: CDR1 SQVTM, CDR2 ANQGSEA. Trimming removed 4 bases from V and 8 bases from J; junction bases left unmatched: 9. The CDR3 reads CSVVLQAGGYEQFF. Written as DNA, the CDR3 is TGCAGCGTTGTATTGCAAGCGGGAGGCTATGAGCAGTTCTTC.

The chain links TRBV5-1 to TRBJ2-5; TRBD1 is a possible D gene (5 bases). With 0 bases removed from V and 0 bases from J, the gap between germline ends came to 15 bases. This CDR3 contains 17 residues. CDR1 and CDR2 (germline): SGHRS, YFSETQ. CDR3 residues: CASSLGGFGGNQETQYF. In nucleotides, the CDR3 is TGCGCCAGCAGCTTGGGGGGCTTTGGTGGGAACCAAGAGACCCAGTACTTC.

The chain carries TRBV29-1 and TRBJ2-1, with 14 bases fitting TRBD2. V dropped 7 bases and J dropped 8; count of bases not matched to a gene: 4. This CDR3 is built from 13 residues. Germline V CDR1 and CDR2: SQVTM, ANQGSEA. CDR3 nucleotides: TGCAGCGCTGGGACTAGCGGGAGTGATGAGCAGTTCTTC. Translated, it gives CSAGTSGSDEQFF.

The V gene is TRBV2, the J gene TRBJ1-2; 9 positions match TRBD1. Looked up from germline, CDR1 is SNHLY and CDR2 is FYNNEI. CDR3 length: 13 amino acids. V was clipped by 6 bases and J by 4 bases; unmatched bases: 3. This CDR3 reads CASRTGGRYGYTF. CDR3 bases: TGTGCCAGCAGGACAGGGGGTCGCTATGGCTACACCTTC.

The V call is TRBV7-2, the J call TRBJ2-3; D is unresolved. CDR1 and CDR2 from the germline V gene are SGHTA and FQGNSA. Trimming stripped 8 bases from V and 4 bases from J, with 19 bases between. The CDR3 runs to 15 residues. Written as DNA, the CDR3 is TGTGCCAGCGCCCCCCTCGACGGATGGGCAGATACGCAGTATTTT. Its translation: CASAPLDGWADTQYF. Together with reference TRBV7-2 and TRBJ2-3, the CDR3 gives the full variable domain: GAGVSQSPSNKVTEKGKDVELRCDPISGHTALYWYRQSLGQGLEFLIYFQGNSAPDKSGLPSDRFSAERTGGSVSTLTIQRTQQEDSAVYLCASAPLDGWADTQYFGPGTRLTVL.

Notes on this clonotype: The junction and the germline gene differ at one end; a read error may be behind it. The CDR3 spells CACRATSGLASYNEQFF. For the CDR3, the DNA is TGTGCCTGCAGGGCTACCTCGGGACTAGCGAGTTACAATGAGCAGTTCTTC. The rearrangement joins TRBV27 to TRBJ2-1; 10 bases agree with TRBD2. In germline, CDR1 is MNHEY, CDR2 SMNVEV (reference sequence). The CDR3 length is 17 residues.

This clonotype was seen only a few times. The V and J genes are TRBV27 and TRBJ2-2; D remains ambiguous. Germline-derived CDR1 and CDR2 are MNHEY and SMNVEV (reference sequence). This CDR3 contains 15 residues. V was clipped by 4 bases and J by 9 bases, with 18 bases between them. The CDR3 nucleotides are TGTGCCAGCAGTTCCGACCGGTATCGGACCAGGGAGCTGTTTTTT. Amino acid sequence: CASSSDRYRTRELFF.

In this sample, this clonotype turned up many times. This chain joins TRBV12-3 or TRBV12-4 and TRBJ1-4; the match to TRBD1 covers 12 bases. The V and J ends lost 6 bases and 6 bases, in that order; junction bases with no gene match: 5. This CDR3 region has 15 residues. Here the CDR3 reads CASRGDRGPDEKLFF. In DNA form, the CDR3 reads TGTGCCAGCAGAGGGGACAGGGGGCCGGATGAAAAACTGTTTTTT.

This clonotype was seen only once. The chain joins TRBV27 to TRBJ2-7; D gene unclear. Germline values: CDR1 MNHEY, CDR2 SMNVEV (reference sequence). The V end was cut by 4 bases, the J end by 3 bases, with 10 bases between. This CDR3 spans 13 amino acids. The CDR3 DNA follows: TGTGCCAGCAGTTGGCCGGGCTTCTACGAGCAGTACTTC. Its protein product is CASSWPGFYEQYF.

The chain uses TRBV19 and TRBJ2-1; 16 bases agree with TRBD2. Losses at the gene ends were 8 bases for V and 6 bases for J; bases not matched to a gene: 1. In germline, CDR1 is LNHDA, CDR2 SQIVND (reference sequence). The CDR3 contains 14 residues. In nucleotides, the CDR3 is TGTGCCAGTGGGACTAGCGGGGGGGCCAATGAGCAGTTCTTC. Its protein product is CASGTSGGANEQFF.

The V and J genes are TRBV9 and TRBJ2-3; no clear D. Germline V gene sequence: CDR1 SGDLS, CDR2 YYNGEE. The germline V and J ends were trimmed by 4 bases and 5 bases, with 11 bases remaining between them. This CDR3 comprises 13 residues. Here the CDR3 reads CASSPPLQDTQYF. The CDR3 DNA reads as TGTGCCAGCAGCCCCCCACTCCAAGATACGCAGTATTTT.

The chain uses TRBV7-9 and TRBJ2-5; 7 nucleotides align to TRBD2. CDR1 and CDR2 from the germline V gene are SEHNR and FQNEAQ (reference sequence). The CDR3 consists of 15 residues. V lost 5 bases to trimming and J lost 1 base; unmatched junction nucleotides: 7. The CDR3: CASSKPLAVQETQYF. DNA of the CDR3: TGTGCCAGCAGCAAGCCCCTAGCGGTCCAAGAGACCCAGTACTTC. The full variable domain, with the rest looked up from reference TRBV7-9 and TRBJ2-5, is DTGVSQNPRHKITKRGQNVTFRCDPISEHNRLYWYRQTLGQGPEFLTYFQNEAQLEKSRLLSDRFSAERPKGSFSTLEIQRTEQGDSAMYLCASSKPLAVQETQYFGPGTRLLVL.

This clonotype was found a few times. This chain links TRBV7-9 with TRBJ2-3; D not resolved. From germline, CDR1 is SEHNR and CDR2 FQNEAQ (reference sequence). Deletions cut 1 base from V and 3 bases from J, with 14 bases between. This CDR3 spans 16 amino acids. The CDR3 protein is CASSLGGGVGTDTQYF. DNA for the CDR3: TGTGCCAGCAGCTTAGGCGGCGGCGTCGGTACAGATACGCAGTATTTT.